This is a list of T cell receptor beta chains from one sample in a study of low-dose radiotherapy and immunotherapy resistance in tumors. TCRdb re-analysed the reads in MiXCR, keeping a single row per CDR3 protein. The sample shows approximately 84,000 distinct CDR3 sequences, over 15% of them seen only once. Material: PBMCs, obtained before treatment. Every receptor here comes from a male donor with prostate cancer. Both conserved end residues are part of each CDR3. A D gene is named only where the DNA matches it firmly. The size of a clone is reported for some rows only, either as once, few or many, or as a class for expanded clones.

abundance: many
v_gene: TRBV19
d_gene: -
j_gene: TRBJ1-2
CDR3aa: CASSTGTRSYGYTF
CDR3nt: TGTGCCAGTAGTACCGGGACACGATCATATGGCTACACCTTC

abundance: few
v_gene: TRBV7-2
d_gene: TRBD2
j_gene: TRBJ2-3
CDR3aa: CASSFQAGLTDTQYF
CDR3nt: TGTGCCAGCAGCTTCCAAGCGGGGTTAACAGATACGCAGTATTTT

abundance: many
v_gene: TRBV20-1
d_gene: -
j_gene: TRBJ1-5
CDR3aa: CSASRPSDSSNQPQHF
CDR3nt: TGCAGTGCTAGTCGTCCCTCCGACAGTAGCAATCAGCCCCAGCATTTT

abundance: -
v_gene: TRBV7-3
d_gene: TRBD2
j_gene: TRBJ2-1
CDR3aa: CASSLTSLTEQFF
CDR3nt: TGTGCCAGCAGCCTGACTAGCTTAACTGAGCAGTTCTTC

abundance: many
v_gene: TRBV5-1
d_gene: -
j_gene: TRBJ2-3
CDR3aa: CASSINADTQYF
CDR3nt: TGCGCCAGCAGTATTAACGCAGATACGCAGTATTTT

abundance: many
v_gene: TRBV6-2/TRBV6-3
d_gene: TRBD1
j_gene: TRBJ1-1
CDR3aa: CASSRPGTGNTEAFF
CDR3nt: TGTGCCAGCAGTCGCCCCGGGACAGGGAACACTGAAGCTTTCTTT

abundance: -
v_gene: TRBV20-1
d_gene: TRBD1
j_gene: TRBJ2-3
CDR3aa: CSASGTGGTDTQYF
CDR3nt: TGCAGTGCTAGTGGGACAGGGGGAACAGATACGCAGTATTTT

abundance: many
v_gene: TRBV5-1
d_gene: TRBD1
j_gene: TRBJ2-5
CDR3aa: CASSRSGTEETQYF
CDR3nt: TGCGCCAGCAGCCGGTCAGGGACAGAAGAGACCCAGTACTTC

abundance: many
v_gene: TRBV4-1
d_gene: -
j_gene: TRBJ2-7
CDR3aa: CASSQMPGIKTYEQYF
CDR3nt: TGCGCCAGCAGCCAGATGCCGGGGATTAAAACCTACGAGCAGTACTTC

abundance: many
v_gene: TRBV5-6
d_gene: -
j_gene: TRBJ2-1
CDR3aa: CASSLGGHLTNEQFF
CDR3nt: TGTGCCAGCAGCTTGGGGGGACACCTTACAAATGAGCAGTTCTTC

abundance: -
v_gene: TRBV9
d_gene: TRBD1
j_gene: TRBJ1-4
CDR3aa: CASSQGQGWEKLFF
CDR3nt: TGTGCCAGCAGCCAAGGACAGGGTTGGGAAAAACTGTTTTTT

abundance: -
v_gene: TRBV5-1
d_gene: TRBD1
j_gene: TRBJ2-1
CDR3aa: CASSPRTGSGNEQFF
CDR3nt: TGCGCCAGCAGCCCCCGGACAGGTAGTGGCAATGAGCAGTTCTTC

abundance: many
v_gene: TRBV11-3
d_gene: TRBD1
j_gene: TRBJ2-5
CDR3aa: CASSSDRDQETQYF
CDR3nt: TGTGCCAGCAGCTCTGACAGGGACCAAGAGACCCAGTACTTC

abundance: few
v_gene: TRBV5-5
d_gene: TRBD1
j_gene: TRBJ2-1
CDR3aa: CASDWTGDNEQFF
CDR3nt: TGTGCCAGCGACTGGACAGGAGACAATGAGCAGTTCTTC

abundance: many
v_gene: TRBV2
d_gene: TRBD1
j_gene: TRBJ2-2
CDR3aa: CASIMGQGGTGELFF
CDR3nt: TGTGCCAGCATTATGGGACAGGGAGGCACCGGGGAGCTGTTTTTT

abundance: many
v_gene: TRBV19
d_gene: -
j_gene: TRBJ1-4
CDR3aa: CASSPGTREKLFF
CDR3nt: TGTGCCAGTAGCCCCGGGACGAGGGAAAAACTGTTTTTT

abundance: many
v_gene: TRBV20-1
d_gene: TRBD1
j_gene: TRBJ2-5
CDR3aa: CSARDRTGDQETQYF
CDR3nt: TGCAGTGCTAGAGATCGAACAGGGGACCAAGAGACCCAGTACTTC

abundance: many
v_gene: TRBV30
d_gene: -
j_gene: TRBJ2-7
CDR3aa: CAWSVGQGGPSF
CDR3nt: TGTGCCTGGAGTGTAGGCCAGGGGGGCCCGAGCTTC

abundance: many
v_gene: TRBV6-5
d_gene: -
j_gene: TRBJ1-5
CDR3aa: CASSSALGQPQHF
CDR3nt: TGTGCCAGCAGTTCCGCACTGGGGCAGCCCCAGCATTTT

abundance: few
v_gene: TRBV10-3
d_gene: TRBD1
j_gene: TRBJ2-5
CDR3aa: CAISETGGLQETQYF
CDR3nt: TGTGCCATCAGTGAGACAGGGGGGCTCCAAGAGACCCAGTACTTC

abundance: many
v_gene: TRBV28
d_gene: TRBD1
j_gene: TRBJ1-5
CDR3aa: CASSFRDRGGNQPQHF
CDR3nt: TGTGCCAGCAGTTTTCGGGACAGGGGAGGCAATCAGCCCCAGCATTTT